The present TCR beta chain was sequenced within a study of glioma-infiltrating T cells. This CDR3 spans 13 amino acids. Germline V gives CDR1 SQVTM, CDR2 ANQGSEA. J gave up 2 bases and V 4 bases, and 2 bases lay outside the gene matches. Amplification of TCR alpha and beta CDR3 regions from RNA used iRepertoire nested multiplex PCR. MiXCR was run by TCRdb on the multiplex PCR reads, yielding one entry per CDR3 protein. The table records roughly 130,000 distinct CDR3 sequences, under 25% of them present only once. Source material: glioma tissue, nonneoplastic brain tissue, or PBMCs (not recorded which). The rearrangement joins TRBV29-1 to TRBJ2-5, with 9 bases fitting TRBD1. The clonotype comes from a human donor with low-grade glioma or glioblastoma, undergoing nonglioma brain surgery, or in good health (not recorded which). Here the CDR3 reads CSVGGTGQETQYF. CDR3 coding DNA: TGCAGCGTTGGGGGGACAGGGCAAGAGACCCAGTACTTC.